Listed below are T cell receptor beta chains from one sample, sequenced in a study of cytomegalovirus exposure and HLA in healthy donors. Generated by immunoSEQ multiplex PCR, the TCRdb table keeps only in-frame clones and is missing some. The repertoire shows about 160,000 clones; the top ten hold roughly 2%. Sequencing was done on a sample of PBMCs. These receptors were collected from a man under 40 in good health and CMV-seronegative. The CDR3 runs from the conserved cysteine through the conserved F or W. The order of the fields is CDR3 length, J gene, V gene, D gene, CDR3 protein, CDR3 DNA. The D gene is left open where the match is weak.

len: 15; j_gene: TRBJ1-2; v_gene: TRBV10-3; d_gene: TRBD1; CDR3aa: CAISSPGQGNYGYTF; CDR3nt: TGTGCCATCAGCTCACCGGGACAGGGGAACTATGGCTACACCTTC
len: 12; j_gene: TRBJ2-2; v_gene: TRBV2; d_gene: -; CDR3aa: CASRLSTGELFF; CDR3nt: TGTGCCAGCAGACTCTCCACCGGGGAGCTGTTTTTT
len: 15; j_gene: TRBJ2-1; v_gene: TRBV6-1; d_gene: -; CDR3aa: CASEPTASSYNEQFF; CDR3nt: TGTGCCAGCGAACCTACGGCTAGCTCCTACAATGAGCAGTTCTTC
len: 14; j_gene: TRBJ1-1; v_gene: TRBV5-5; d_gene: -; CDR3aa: CASSPPRRNTEAFF; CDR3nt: TGTGCCAGCAGCCCGCCAAGGAGGAACACTGAAGCTTTCTTT
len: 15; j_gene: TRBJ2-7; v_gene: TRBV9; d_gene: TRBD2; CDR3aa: CASSLAGSSPYEQYF; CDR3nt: TGTGCCAGCAGCTTAGCGGGTTCTTCCCCCTACGAGCAGTACTTC
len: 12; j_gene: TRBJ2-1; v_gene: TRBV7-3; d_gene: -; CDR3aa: CASSLGGSEQFF; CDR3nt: TGTGCCAGCAGCTTAGGGGGGAGTGAGCAGTTCTTC
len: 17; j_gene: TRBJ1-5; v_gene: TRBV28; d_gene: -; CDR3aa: CASSLSWGRGGNQPQHF; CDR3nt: TGTGCCAGCAGTTTGTCATGGGGGAGGGGAGGCAATCAGCCCCAGCATTTT
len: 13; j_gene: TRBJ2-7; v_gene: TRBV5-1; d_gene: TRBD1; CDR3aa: CASTLGTGNEQYF; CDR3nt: TGCGCCAGCACCCTCGGGACAGGGAACGAGCAGTACTTC
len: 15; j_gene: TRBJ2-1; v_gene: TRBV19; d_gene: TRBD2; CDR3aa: CASSAGTSVRNEQFF; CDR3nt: TGTGCCAGTAGTGCCGGGACTAGCGTCCGTAATGAGCAGTTCTTC
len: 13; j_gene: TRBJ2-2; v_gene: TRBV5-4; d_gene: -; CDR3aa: CAIAVSTTGELFF; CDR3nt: TGTGCCATCGCCGTAAGCACCACCGGGGAGCTGTTTTTT
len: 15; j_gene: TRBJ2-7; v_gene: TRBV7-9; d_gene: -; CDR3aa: CASSASLGTFYEQYF; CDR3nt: TGTGCCAGCAGCGCCTCACTAGGAACCTTCTACGAGCAGTACTTC
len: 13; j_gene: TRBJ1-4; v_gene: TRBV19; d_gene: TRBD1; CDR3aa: CASNIGTGEKLFF; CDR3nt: TGTGCCAGTAACATCGGGACAGGTGAAAAACTGTTTTTT
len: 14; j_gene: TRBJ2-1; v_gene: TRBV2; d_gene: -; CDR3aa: CASSRGSSYNEQFF; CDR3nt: TGTGCCAGCAGCCGGGGATCCTCCTACAATGAGCAGTTCTTC
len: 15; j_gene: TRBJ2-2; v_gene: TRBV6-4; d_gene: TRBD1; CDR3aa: CASSLDRAGTGELFF; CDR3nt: TGTGCCAGCAGCCTGGACAGGGCAGGCACCGGGGAGCTGTTTTTT
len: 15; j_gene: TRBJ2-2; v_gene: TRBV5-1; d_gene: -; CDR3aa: CASSLIGGPTGELFF; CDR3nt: TGCGCCAGCAGCTTGATAGGCGGGCCGACCGGGGAGCTGTTTTTT
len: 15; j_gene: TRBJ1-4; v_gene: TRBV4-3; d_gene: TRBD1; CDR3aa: CASRGDRGTNEKLFF; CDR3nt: TGCGCCAGCAGAGGAGACAGGGGGACTAATGAAAAACTGTTTTTT
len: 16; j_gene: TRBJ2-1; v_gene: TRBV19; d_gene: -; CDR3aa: CASRVTIVSSYNEQFF; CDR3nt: TGTGCCAGTAGGGTTACGATAGTTTCCTCCTACAATGAGCAGTTCTTC
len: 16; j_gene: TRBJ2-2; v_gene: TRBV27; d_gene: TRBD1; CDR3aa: CASRPGTGGPTGELFF; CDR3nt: TGTGCCAGCAGACCCGGCACAGGGGGCCCCACCGGGGAGCTGTTTTTT
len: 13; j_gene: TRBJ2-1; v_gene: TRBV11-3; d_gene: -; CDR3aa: CASSLKRENEQFF; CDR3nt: TGTGCCAGCAGCTTAAAACGGGAGAATGAGCAGTTCTTC
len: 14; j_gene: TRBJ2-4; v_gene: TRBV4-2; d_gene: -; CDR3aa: CASSQELWSDIQYF; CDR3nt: TGTGCCAGCAGCCAAGAACTGTGGTCTGACATTCAGTACTTC
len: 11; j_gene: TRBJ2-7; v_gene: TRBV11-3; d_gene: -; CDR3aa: CASSLEREQYF; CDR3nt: TGTGCCAGCAGCTTGGAGCGAGAGCAGTACTTC
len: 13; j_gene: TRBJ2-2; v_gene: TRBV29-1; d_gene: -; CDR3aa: CSSRDSNTGELLF; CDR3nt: TGCAGCTCGCGGGACAGCAACACCGGGGAGCTGCTTTTT